Listed here are 30 T cell receptor beta chains from one sample, sequenced in a study of T-cell reconstitution after alpha-beta-depleted transplantation in children. The authors prepared the TCRbeta library with unique molecular identifiers. TCRdb called the PCR reads again in MiXCR, with one record for every CDR3 protein. The data hold about a million distinct CDR3 sequences, with around 30% observed a single time. The sequenced sample was PBMCs, mostly from graft donor cells, obtained 360 days after TCRalphabeta/CD19-depleted stem cell transplant. The receptors here all came from a boy under two years old who had a stem cell transplant for SCID, so the T cells may come from the graft donor.

The rearrangement joins TRBV7-2 to TRBJ2-3; D possibly uses TRBD1 or TRBD2 (6 bases each). The V end lost 5 bases, the J end lost 3 bases, and 15 bases lay between the germline ends. Germline CDR1 reads SGHTA; CDR2 reads FQGNSA. This CDR3 contains 15 residues. CDR3: CASSPNWGATDTQYF. The CDR3 nucleotides are TGTGCCAGCAGCCCCAATTGGGGGGCTACAGATACGCAGTATTTT.

This clonotype was detected only a few times. This chain connects TRBV28 to TRBJ2-7, with TRBD1 as a possible D gene (6 bases). This CDR3 has 15 residues. The germline gives CDR1 MDHEN, CDR2 SYDVKM. V lost 4 bases and J 3 bases, leaving 16 bases between the germline ends. CDR3: CASSSRGGLVYEQYF. CDR3 bases: TGTGCCAGCAGTTCACGAGGGGGTTTGGTCTACGAGCAGTACTTC. Based on the CDR3 plus reference TRBV28 and TRBJ2-7, the full variable domain is DVKVTQSSRYLVKRTGEKVFLECVQDMDHENMFWYRQDPGLGLRLIYFSYDVKMKEKGDIPEGYSVSREKKERFSLILESASTNQTSMYLCASSSRGGLVYEQYFGPGTRLTVT.

This sequence joins TRBV12-3 or TRBV12-4 and TRBJ1-1; D remains ambiguous. The length of the CDR3 is 16 residues. The ends were cut back, 4 bases at V and 5 bases at J, with 20 bases in the middle. CDR3 sequence reads: CASSSRKGSTRTEAFF. In nucleotides, the CDR3 is TGTGCCAGCAGTTCCAGGAAGGGCAGCACCAGGACTGAAGCTTTCTTT.

The chain recombines TRBV4-2 with TRBJ2-5, with 8 nucleotides matching TRBD1. The CDR3 consists of 19 residues. Looked up from germline, CDR1 is LGHNA and CDR2 is YNFKEQ. V gave up 4 bases and J gave up 4 bases; unmatched junction bases: 20. As DNA, the CDR3 is TGTGCCAGCAGCCGAAAACTCCGGGACAGGTCTCCTTCGGGAGAGACCCAGTACTTC. As protein: CASSRKLRDRSPSGETQYF.

This clonotype was seen a handful of times. This CDR3 is CASSWASSYEQYF. In nucleotides, the CDR3 is TGTGCCAGCAGCTGGGCGTCTTCCTACGAGCAGTACTTC. The chain joins TRBV7-9 to TRBJ2-7; D unclear. Trimming removed 4 bases at V and 1 base at J, with 8 bases between. The CDR3 is 13 residues long. Germline-derived CDR1 and CDR2 are SEHNR and FQNEAQ (reference sequence).

The V gene is TRBV12-3 or TRBV12-4, the J gene TRBJ1-6; 9 nucleotides align to TRBD1. V dropped 6 bases and J dropped 6; count of bases not matched to a gene: 6. CDR3 size: 15 residues. The CDR3 DNA reads TGTGCCAGCAGGCCGGGACAGGGCGGTAATTCACCCCTCCACTTT. It codes for CASRPGQGGNSPLHF.

In the case of this clonotype: A much bigger clone sits one base away, suggesting this may be a read error. The chain is built from TRBV3-1 and TRBJ2-7; unclear D gene. Trimming stripped 0 bases from V and 1 base from J, with 1 base between. The CDR3 extends over 12 amino acids. From germline, CDR1 is LGHDT and CDR2 YNNKEL (reference sequence). The CDR3: CASSQESYEQYF. In DNA, the CDR3 is TGTGCCAGCAGCCAAGAGTCCTACGAGCAGTACTTC.

In its sample, this clonotype was seen a few times. The chain has TRBV3-1 and TRBJ2-1; no definite D call. The CDR3 length is 13 residues. Trimming took 2 bases from V and 8 from J, leaving 10 bases between them. CDR1 and CDR2 (germline): LGHDT, YNNKEL (reference sequence). The CDR3 DNA follows: TGTGCCAGCAGCCAATACAACAGCGATGAGCAGTTCTTC. Encoded protein: CASSQYNSDEQFF.

The chain is built from TRBV5-1 and TRBJ2-3; 7 nucleotides line up with TRBD2. With 6 bases clipped from V and 5 bases from J, the junction kept 15 bases outside the gene matches. Germline CDR1 and CDR2: SGHRS and YFSETQ. The CDR3 length is 16 residues. The chain's CDR3 is CASTPGLGDRVDTQYF. Here the CDR3 DNA reads TGCGCCAGCACTCCAGGACTAGGGGACCGCGTAGATACGCAGTATTTT.

V usage is TRBV2 and J usage is TRBJ2-7, with D possibly matching TRBD2 (5 bases). Germline V gene data show CDR1 as SNHLY and CDR2 as FYNNEI. This CDR3 has 13 residues. V lost 6 bases, J lost 4 bases, and 13 bases lay in between. Here the CDR3 reads CASRRVSIYEQYF. CDR3 sequence (DNA): TGTGCCAGCAGGAGGGTTTCGATTTACGAGCAGTACTTC.

V is TRBV7-9 and J is TRBJ2-1, with D perhaps TRBD1 or TRBD2 (5 bases each). CDR1 is SEHNR, CDR2 FQNEAQ, per germline (reference sequence). V dropped 1 base and J dropped 6 bases, with 13 bases sitting between them. The CDR3 loop spans 15 amino acids. CDR3 loop: CASSLVRGKSNEQFF. The CDR3 DNA is TGTGCCAGCAGCTTAGTGAGGGGCAAGAGCAATGAGCAGTTCTTC.

This clonotype showed up just a few times. The V call is TRBV9, the J call TRBJ2-1; D is possibly TRBD1 or TRBD2 (5 bases each). Per germline, CDR1 SGDLS and CDR2 YYNGEE. V was clipped by 3 bases and J by 10 bases, with 20 bases between them. This CDR3 has 15 amino acids. The CDR3 nucleotides are TGTGCCAGCAGCGCAACGGGACGGGCCCTACACGAGCAGTTCTTC. Protein: CASSATGRALHEQFF.

The J gene is TRBJ2-1, the V gene TRBV4-2, with 10 bases identical to TRBD1. Germline V gene lookup returns CDR1 LGHNA and CDR2 YNFKEQ. V lost 2 bases and J lost 7; bases outside the gene matches: 8. This CDR3 is 16 amino acids long. The CDR3 spells CASSQRDRGAGNEQFF. Here the CDR3 DNA reads TGTGCCAGCAGCCAAAGGGACAGGGGCGCGGGGAATGAGCAGTTCTTC.

The V and J genes are TRBV12-5 and TRBJ2-2; 9 nucleotides agree with TRBD2. V lost 6 bases to trimming and J lost 3 bases; unmatched junction nucleotides: 5. The CDR3 runs to 15 residues. Germline V CDR1 and CDR2: LGHNT, FRNRAP. The CDR3 nucleotides are TGTGCTAGTGGCCCCGGACTAGCGTACACCGGGGAGCTGTTTTTT. Residues: CASGPGLAYTGELFF. Filled out from reference TRBV12-5 and TRBJ2-2, the complete variable domain reads DARVTQTPRHKVTEMGQEVTMRCQPILGHNTVFWYRQTMMQGLELLAYFRNRAPLDDSGMPKDRFSAEMPDATLATLKIQPSEPRDSAVYFCASGPGLAYTGELFFGEGSRLTVL.

This clonotype was detected only a few times. The gene calls are TRBV5-1 and TRBJ1-1; no clear D. This CDR3 is 14 amino acids long. Germline V gene lookup returns CDR1 SGHRS and CDR2 YFSETQ. V was trimmed by 1 base and J by 4 bases, leaving 11 bases between them. The CDR3 here is CASSLSGEGTEAFF. CDR3 DNA: TGCGCCAGCAGCTTGTCCGGGGAGGGCACTGAAGCTTTCTTT.

This clonotype was counted many times. The chain carries TRBV5-8 and TRBJ2-6, with 7 bases fitting TRBD1. Germline values: CDR1 SGHTS, CDR2 YDEGEE. This CDR3 comprises 17 residues. Trimming at V came to 2 bases and at J to 0 bases, leaving 5 bases not matched to a gene. CDR3 region: CASSLQTGDSGANVLTF. The DNA for the CDR3 is TGTGCCAGCAGCTTACAAACAGGGGACTCTGGGGCCAACGTCCTGACTTTC.

This clonotype was picked up a small number of times. The chain carries TRBV7-2 and TRBJ2-7; D gene uncertain. The germline CDR1 and CDR2 sequences are SGHTA and FQGNSA. Trimming removed 4 bases from V and 4 bases from J, with 17 bases in between. The CDR3 contains 15 residues. The CDR3 DNA follows: TGTGCCAGCAGCTGGGCCCTCCGGGTGGGATACGAGCAGTACTTC. It yields the protein CASSWALRVGYEQYF.

A few counts support this clonotype. The genes are TRBV12-3 or TRBV12-4 and TRBJ2-7, with TRBD2 identical over 8 bases. The J segment lost 6 bases and the V segment lost 3 bases, leaving 7 bases of the junction unmatched. This CDR3 has 14 amino acids. The CDR3 loop is CASSFAPGGSEQYF. CDR3 DNA sequence: TGTGCCAGCAGTTTTGCCCCGGGAGGGAGCGAGCAGTACTTC.

This clonotype was seen many times. V gene TRBV10-3 combines with J gene TRBJ2-5; 7 positions agree with TRBD1. The CDR3 consists of 15 residues. The V gene end was trimmed by 4 bases and the J gene end by 5 bases; junction bases not matched to a gene: 10. CDR1 is ENHRY and CDR2 is SYGVKD in the germline V gene. CDR3 coding DNA: TGTGCCATCAGTGCACAAACAGGGGCTGAGGAGACCCAGTACTTC. Translating gives CAISAQTGAEETQYF.

The CDR3 bases are TGCTGCGTCTGCGGCCAGGCCGTGCCGGGTAACTATGGCTACACCTTC. It is translated as CCVCGQAVPGNYGYTF. This chain joins TRBV20-1 and TRBJ1-2; D gene ambiguous. This CDR3 comprises 16 residues. In germline, CDR1 is DFQATT, CDR2 SNEGSKA (reference sequence).

This clonotype was seen only a few times. The J gene is TRBJ2-2, the V gene TRBV6-5, with D possibly TRBD2 on 6 matching bases. Trimming shortened V by 3 bases and J by 2 bases, and 19 bases separated the two germline ends. From germline, CDR1 is MNHEY and CDR2 SVGAGI. The CDR3 spans 18 residues. The CDR3 protein is CASSYYPTGLKNTGELFF. The DNA of the CDR3 is TGTGCCAGCAGTTATTACCCAACGGGACTCAAAAACACCGGGGAGCTGTTTTTT.

The J gene is TRBJ2-2, the V gene TRBV3-1, with D tentatively TRBD2 (7 bases). Per the germline V gene, CDR1 is LGHDT and CDR2 is YNNKEL (reference sequence). This CDR3 spans 14 amino acids. Trimming left V 7 bases short and J 4 bases short, with 13 bases between. CDR3 nucleotide sequence: TGTGCCAGCACTCAGGGAGGGGGCACCGGGGAGCTGTTTTTT. It encodes CASTQGGGTGELFF. Full variable domain (missing parts from reference TRBV3-1 and TRBJ2-2): DTAVSQTPKYLVTQMGNDKSIKCEQNLGHDTMYWYKQDSKKFLKIMFSYNNKELIINETVPNRFSPKSPDKAHLNLHINSLELGDSAVYFCASTQGGGTGELFFGEGSRLTVL.

This clonotype has more than one count but fewer than ten. The chain couples TRBV12-3 or TRBV12-4 to TRBJ2-5; 9 bases are shared with TRBD2. The trim removed 4 bases at V and 5 bases at J, leaving 8 bases unmatched. The CDR3 is made up of 15 amino acids. CDR3 DNA sequence: TGTGCCAGCAGTTCAGCGGGGGGAGGTTCGGAGACCCAGTACTTC. Protein product: CASSSAGGGSETQYF.

V gene TRBV20-1 combines with J gene TRBJ1-5, with 7 bases lining up with TRBD1. From germline, CDR1 is DFQATT and CDR2 SNEGSKA (reference sequence). V lost 6 bases, J lost 6 bases, and 11 bases stayed unmatched. The CDR3 is 14 residues long. CDR3 coding DNA: TGCAGTGCAGCAGACAGGGTCGTTGGTCAGCCCCAGCATTTT. This translates into CSAADRVVGQPQHF.

The chain employs TRBV21-1 and TRBJ1-2; the D call in the table, TRBD1, was not verified against the DNA. TRBV21-1 is marked as a pseudogene. CDR3 length: 17 amino acids. The CDR3 coding sequence is TGTGCCAGCAGCAAAGATGGACGACAGGGGGTTAACTATGGCTACACCTTC. Its protein product is CASSKDGRQGVNYGYTF.

This clonotype showed up many times. This rearrangement joins TRBV24-1 to TRBJ2-1; D might be TRBD1 or TRBD2, each matching 6 bases. V dropped 2 bases and J dropped 1 base, with 8 bases sitting between them. CDR1 and CDR2 (germline): KGHDR, SFDVKD. CDR3 length equals 15 residues. DNA for the CDR3: TGTGCCACCAGTGATTGGGGGGCTTCCTACAATGAGCAGTTCTTC. This sequence encodes CATSDWGASYNEQFF.

This clonotype occurred a few times. The rearrangement uses TRBV7-2 and TRBJ1-1, with D possibly matching TRBD1 (5 bases). Deletions cut 4 bases from V and 3 bases from J, with 12 bases between. Germline V CDR1 and CDR2: SGHTA, FQGNSA. This CDR3 comprises 14 residues. CDR3: CASSSESGDTEAFF. CDR3 coding DNA: TGTGCCAGCAGCTCAGAGTCGGGGGACACTGAAGCTTTCTTT.

The table lists this clonotype with a few counts. The rearrangement joins TRBV4-3 to TRBJ2-2; no clear D. This CDR3 comprises 16 residues. The germline gives CDR1 LGHNA, CDR2 YSLEER. The germline V and J ends were trimmed by 0 bases and 4 bases, with 12 bases remaining between them. Written as DNA, the CDR3 is TGCGCCAGCAGCCAAGAAGTACTGCCTGGCACCGGGGAGCTGTTTTTT. It codes for CASSQEVLPGTGELFF.

This clonotype has just a few counts. DNA of the CDR3: TGTGCCACCAGTGACACCCAGTTGAACACCGGGGAGCTGTTTTTT. Encoded protein: CATSDTQLNTGELFF. The chain links TRBV24-1 to TRBJ2-2; D gene unclear. Germline-derived CDR1 and CDR2 are KGHDR and SFDVKD. This CDR3 region has 15 residues. The germline V and J ends were trimmed by 4 bases and 1 base, with 9 bases remaining between them.

This clonotype was seen only a few times. The chain couples TRBV4-1 to TRBJ1-1; D is possibly TRBD1 (6 bases). Trimming cost V 3 bases and J 5 bases, with 10 bases left between them. CDR3 size: 13 residues. Germline V gene sequence: CDR1 MGHRA, CDR2 YSYEKL. The CDR3 sequence: CASSQGAGTEAFF. In nucleotides, the CDR3 is TGCGCCAGCAGCCAGGGGGCGGGGACTGAAGCTTTCTTT.